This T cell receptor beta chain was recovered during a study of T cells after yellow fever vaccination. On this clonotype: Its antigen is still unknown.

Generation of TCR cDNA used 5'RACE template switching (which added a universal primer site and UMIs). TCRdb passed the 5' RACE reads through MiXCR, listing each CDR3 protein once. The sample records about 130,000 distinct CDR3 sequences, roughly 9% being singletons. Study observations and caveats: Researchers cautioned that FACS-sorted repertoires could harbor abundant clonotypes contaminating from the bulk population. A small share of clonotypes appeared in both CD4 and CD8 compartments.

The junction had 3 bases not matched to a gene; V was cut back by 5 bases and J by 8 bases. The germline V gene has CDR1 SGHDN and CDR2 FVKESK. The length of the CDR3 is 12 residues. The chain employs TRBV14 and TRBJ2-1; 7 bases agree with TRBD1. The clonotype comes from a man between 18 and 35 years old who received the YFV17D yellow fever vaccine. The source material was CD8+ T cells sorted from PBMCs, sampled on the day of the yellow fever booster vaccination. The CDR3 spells CASSATGDEQFF. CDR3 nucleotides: TGTGCCAGCAGCGCAACAGGGGATGAGCAGTTCTTC.